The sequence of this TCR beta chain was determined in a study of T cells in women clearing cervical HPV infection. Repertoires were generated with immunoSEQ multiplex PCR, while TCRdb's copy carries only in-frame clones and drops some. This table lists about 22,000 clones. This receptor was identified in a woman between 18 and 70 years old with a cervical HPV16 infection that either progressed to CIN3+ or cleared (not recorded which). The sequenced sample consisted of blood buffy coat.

CDR3 sequence reads: CASGLAGEDNEQFF. CDR3 DNA, as far as it was read: TGCGCCAGCGGTCTAGCGGGAGAGGACAATGAG. J is TRBJ2-1 and V is TRBV5-1, with TRBD2 matching 10 bases. The read halts 3 residues ahead of the CDR3 end, with the missing end drawn from the germline J gene. V dropped 7 bases and J dropped 5; count of bases not matched to a gene: 6. The V gene's germline CDR1 is SGHRS and CDR2 YFSETQ. The CDR3 is made up of 14 amino acids. Full variable domain (missing parts from reference TRBV5-1 and TRBJ2-1): KAGVTQTPRYLIKTRGQQVTLSCSPISGHRSVSWYQQTPGQGLQFLFEYFSETQRNKGNFPGRFSGRQFSNSRSEMNVSTLELGDSALYLCASGLAGEDNEQFFGPGTRLTVL.